This T cell receptor (beta chain) is from a study of blood T cells in healthy people across ages. This clonotype was seen once. Its cognate antigen is unknown. Study-wide results and caveats: From one million sequenced T cells, diversity estimates were lower bounds.

Sample-barcoded 5' priming and a J-beta primer mix drove a second PCR of about 6 to 11 cycles. From the 5' RACE reads, TCRdb called clonotypes with MiXCR, one entry per CDR3 protein. Of approximately 1,100,000 distinct CDR3 sequences in the sample, around 45% are singletons; the top ten hold 18%. Germline CDR1 SGHRS, CDR2 YFSETQ. Trimming left V 0 bases short and J 4 bases short, with 10 bases between. This CDR3 region has 15 residues. Specimen: blood. This clonotype was obtained from a woman aged 60-75 years in good health. J is TRBJ2-2 and V is TRBV5-1; unclear D gene. The CDR3 nucleotides read TGCGCCAGCAGCTTGGTAACTATGAGCACCGGGGAGCTGTTTTTT. Protein sequence: CASSLVTMSTGELFF.